Following are 8 T cell receptor beta chains from one sample sequenced in a study of T cells after yellow fever vaccination. TCRdb redid the calling of the 5' RACE reads with MiXCR, one entry per CDR3 protein. Here the sample spans 100,000 to 150,000 distinct CDR3 sequences, about 6.8% being singletons. Material: CD4+ T cells sorted from PBMCs, obtained approximately 47 days after the first yellow fever vaccination. Receptor source: a man between 18 and 29 years old who received the YFV17D yellow fever vaccine.

This clonotype was seen ten or more times. The chain couples TRBV4-3 to TRBJ2-5; the D is unclear. The CDR3 totals 12 residues. Trimming removed 0 bases at V and 5 bases at J, with 4 bases between. Germline V gene lookup returns CDR1 LGHNA and CDR2 YSLEER. Here the CDR3 DNA reads TGCGCCAGCAGCCAAGATCGGGAGACCCAGTACTTC. It translates to CASSQDRETQYF.

This clonotype was found many times. The J gene is TRBJ2-3, the V gene TRBV11-2; D tentatively fits TRBD1 or TRBD2 (5 bases each). Germline assignment: CDR1 SGHAT and CDR2 FQNNGV. The CDR3 sequence is 16 residues long. Between the trimmed V and J ends, which lost 4 bases and 4 bases, there was a span of 18 bases. This CDR3 reads CASSSRGARRADTQYF. In DNA form, the CDR3 reads TGTGCCAGCAGCTCCAGAGGGGCCCGACGCGCAGATACGCAGTATTTT.

This clonotype came up many times. This rearrangement joins TRBV20-1 to TRBJ2-7; D is ambiguous. Germline CDR1 and CDR2: DFQATT and SNEGSKA (reference sequence). V was cut by 1 base and J by 2 bases, with 6 bases left in between. This CDR3 region has 12 residues. The CDR3 reads CSARGQAYEQYV. The CDR3 DNA sequence: TGCAGTGCTAGAGGCCAGGCCTACGAGCAGTACGTC.

Concerning this clonotype: An end of the junction differs from the germline gene, which may be a read error. The chain joins TRBV5-1 to TRBJ2-3; D is perhaps TRBD2 (5 bases). This CDR3 contains 14 residues. Germline CDR1 SGHRS, CDR2 YFSETQ. The CDR3, as DNA: TGCGCCAGCAACTTGGGCGACTACACAGATACGCAGTATTTT. It yields the protein CASNLGDYTDTQYF.

There are many counts of this clonotype. The chain couples TRBV12-3 or TRBV12-4 to TRBJ2-2; D possibly corresponds to TRBD1 (5 bases). Trimming took off 7 bases at V and 2 bases at J, with 11 bases between the two ends. This CDR3 contains 14 residues. The DNA of the CDR3 is TGTGCCAGCACCCCGACAGCTAACACCGGGGAGCTGTTTTTT. Protein sequence: CASTPTANTGELFF.

This clonotype was counted many times. The V call is TRBV29-1, the J call TRBJ1-1, with 7 positions matching TRBD1. Germline assignment: CDR1 SQVTM and CDR2 ANQGSEA. The V segment lost 7 bases and the J segment 3 bases; nucleotides outside the gene matches: 2. The CDR3 consists of 11 residues. The CDR3 protein is CSGQGYTEAFF. The DNA for the CDR3 is TGCAGCGGACAGGGATACACTGAAGCTTTCTTT.

This chain joins TRBV5-1 and TRBJ1-6; D may be TRBD1 (6 bases). Germline V lookup: CDR1 SGHRS, CDR2 YFSETQ. The V end lost 4 bases, the J end lost 0 bases, and 8 bases lay between the germline ends. This CDR3 has 15 amino acids. CDR3 DNA sequence: TGCGCCAGCAGCGAACAGGGCTCCTATAATTCACCCCTCCACTTT. It yields the protein CASSEQGSYNSPLHF.

At least ten counts were recorded for this clonotype. This chain links TRBV5-1 with TRBJ2-1; 8 positions match TRBD1. In germline, CDR1 is SGHRS, CDR2 YFSETQ. Losses at the gene ends were 4 bases for V and 2 bases for J; bases not matched to a gene: 8. CDR3 size: 16 residues. The chain's CDR3 is CASSDIQGGTYNEQFF. The CDR3 DNA reads as TGCGCCAGCAGCGACATACAGGGGGGAACCTACAATGAGCAGTTCTTC.